This T cell receptor (beta chain) was obtained from a study of breast tumors, draining lymph nodes, adjacent tissues. General study points: Tumor and nontumor repertoires were significantly more similar in luminal-like than in basal-like breast cancer. The data were judged consistent with most tumor T cells coming from lymph node and expanding in tumor. Tumor T cell lymph node origin was a supported hypothesis, not proven.

Each CDR3 protein is one row after TCRdb ran MiXCR on the multiplex PCR reads. This table has 150,000 to 250,000 distinct CDR3 sequences, approximately 31% appearing once. Breast cancer patients provided tissue from their axillary draining lymph nodes. V was shortened by 4 bases and J by 1 base, with 4 bases between the two germline ends. Germline V lookup: CDR1 GTSNPN, CDR2 SVGIG (reference sequence). The CDR3 has 11 residues. This clonotype was detected a few times. The antigen remains unidentified. The TCR comes from a female donor with breast cancer. Some clones in this sample may be carry-over from other donors' samples. Sequencing used axillary lymph node tissue. The V and J genes are TRBV30 and TRBJ1-1; D is uncertain. The CDR3 DNA sequence: TGTGCCTGGATGGAGAACACTGAAGCTTTCTTT. Translating it yields CAWMENTEAFF.